The 6 T cell receptor beta chains given below trace back to one sample, sequenced in a study of T cell responses to AZD1222 COVID-19 vaccine. Profiled with immunoSEQ multiplex PCR; TCRdb holds only in-frame clones, not every one. The data show around 160,000 clones, with about 90% seen just once and 5.2% held by the top ten. The sequencing here drew on peripheral blood, taken on day 0 of AZD1222 vaccination. These receptors were obtained from an adult in good health.

V gene TRBV11-1 combines with J gene TRBJ1-2, with a possible D match to TRBD1 (5 bases). V gave up 6 bases and J gave up 4 bases, with 12 bases separating them. The germline gives CDR1 SGHAT, CDR2 FQDESV (reference sequence). This CDR3 contains 13 residues. CDR3 sequence reads: CASSRGTRYGYTF. The CDR3 DNA sequence: TGTGCCAGCAGTCGGGGGACGCGCTATGGCTACACCTTC.

V is TRBV4-1 and J is TRBJ1-5; D gene ambiguous. V was pared by 1 base and J by 2 bases, with 6 bases between. CDR3 size: 14 residues. Germline V lookup: CDR1 MGHRA, CDR2 YSYEKL. The CDR3 spells CASSQAYGNQPQHF. Here the CDR3 DNA reads TGCGCCAGCAGCCAAGCTTACGGCAATCAGCCCCAGCATTTT.

This clone has just a few counts. The V call is TRBV3-1 (or the pseudogene TRBV3-2), the J call TRBJ1-6; a possible D gene is TRBD1 (5 bases). The CDR3 runs to 14 residues. V dropped 4 bases and J dropped 6 bases, with 10 bases sitting between them. CDR1 and CDR2 (germline): LGHDT, YNNKEL (reference sequence). The CDR3 is CASSPGGGNSPLHF. CDR3 DNA sequence: TGTGCCAGCAGCCCCGGGGGGGGTAATTCACCCCTCCACTTT.

This clone was seen a single time. This chain connects TRBV4-1 to TRBJ1-2; 8 nucleotides match TRBD1. Germline values: CDR1 MGHRA, CDR2 YSYEKL. V was pared by 1 base and J by 8 bases, with 9 bases of the junction left unmatched. The CDR3 has 15 residues. CDR3 residues: CASSQGGQGEGGYTF. CDR3 bases: TGCGCCAGCAGCCAAGGAGGACAGGGAGAGGGAGGCTACACCTTC.

This clone has a single count. The CDR3: CASSLAHSGVNNEQFF. DNA of the CDR3: TGCGCCAGCAGCTTGGCCCACAGCGGGGTGAACAATGAGCAGTTCTTC. V and J are TRBV5-1 and TRBJ2-1; 7 nucleotides align to TRBD2. Germline-derived CDR1 and CDR2 are SGHRS and YFSETQ. Unmatched junction bases numbered 8, after V lost 0 bases and J lost 5 bases. The CDR3 runs to 16 residues. The full variable domain, its missing parts supplied by reference TRBV5-1 and TRBJ2-1, is KAGVTQTPRYLIKTRGQQVTLSCSPISGHRSVSWYQQTPGQGLQFLFEYFSETQRNKGNFPGRFSGRQFSNSRSEMNVSTLELGDSALYLCASSLAHSGVNNEQFFGPGTRLTVL.

The chain has TRBV2 and TRBJ2-2; no firm D call. Germline values: CDR1 SNHLY, CDR2 FYNNEI. CDR3 size: 14 residues. Between the trimmed V and J ends, which lost 1 base and 7 bases, there was a span of 10 bases. CDR3 in amino acids: CASSEGLLVGELFF. Written as DNA, the CDR3 is TGTGCCAGCAGTGAAGGATTGCTTGTCGGGGAGCTGTTTTTT.